Shown below are 27 T cell receptor beta chains from a single sample sequenced in a study of blood T cells in healthy people across ages. Alongside a J-beta primer mix, a sample-barcoded 5' primer served in a second PCR lasting about 7 to 12 cycles. TCRdb ran MiXCR on the 5' RACE reads and lists one entry per CDR3 protein. The data contain roughly 2 million distinct CDR3 sequences, around 48% of them singletons. The sample was blood. All receptors derive from a woman between 40 and 55 years old in good health.

The V gene is TRBV3-1, the J gene TRBJ1-2; the D is unclear. The CDR3 loop spans 13 amino acids. V was cut by 2 bases and J by 5 bases, with 9 bases left in between. CDR1 and CDR2 (germline): LGHDT, YNNKEL (reference sequence). The chain's CDR3 is CASSQNYQYGYTF. The CDR3, as DNA: TGTGCCAGCAGCCAAAATTACCAGTATGGCTACACCTTC. The entire variable domain, with the rest obtained from reference TRBV3-1 and TRBJ1-2, is as follows: DTAVSQTPKYLVTQMGNDKSIKCEQNLGHDTMYWYKQDSKKFLKIMFSYNNKELIINETVPNRFSPKSPDKAHLNLHINSLELGDSAVYFCASSQNYQYGYTFGSGTRLTVV.

The rearrangement uses TRBV27 and TRBJ1-5; D is uncertain. CDR1 and CDR2 (germline): MNHEY, SMNVEV (reference sequence). This CDR3 has 13 amino acids. V dropped 8 bases and J dropped 6 bases, with 14 bases sitting between them. The chain's CDR3 is CASGPGLSQPQHF. CDR3 sequence (DNA): TGTGCCAGCGGGCCCGGGCTGAGTCAGCCCCAGCATTTT.

This chain uses TRBV24-1 with TRBJ2-5; TRBD2 aligns across 9 bases. J was trimmed by 4 bases and V by 3 bases; bases with no gene match: 11. The CDR3 sequence is 17 residues long. CDR1 and CDR2 from the germline V gene are KGHDR and SFDVKD. CDR3: CATSDKASGARGETQYF. The CDR3 coding sequence is TGTGCCACCAGTGATAAGGCTAGCGGGGCGAGGGGAGAGACCCAGTACTTC.

The chain carries TRBV6-5 and TRBJ2-7; 10 positions match TRBD2. CDR1 and CDR2 (germline): MNHEY, SVGAGI. J gave up 7 bases and V 4 bases, and 7 bases lay outside the gene matches. The CDR3 totals 14 residues. This CDR3 reads CASSFLSGGGEQYF. For the CDR3, the DNA is TGTGCCAGCAGTTTCCTAAGCGGGGGGGGAGAGCAGTACTTC.

The rearrangement uses TRBV7-2 and TRBJ1-2, with D possibly TRBD1 on 6 matching bases. V lost 4 bases to trimming and J lost 9 bases, with 27 bases between them. The CDR3 extends over 17 amino acids. Germline values: CDR1 SGHTA, CDR2 FQGNSA. The CDR3 region has the DNA TGTGCCAGCAGCTCCGCCCCGAAAAACAGGGAGAGTGAGAGCTACACCTTC. Translated, it gives CASSSAPKNRESESYTF.

This clonotype was counted between two and nine times. This chain links TRBV27 with TRBJ2-5, with TRBD1 as a possible D gene (6 bases). Trimming removed 2 bases at V and 1 base at J, with 20 bases between. In germline, CDR1 is MNHEY, CDR2 SMNVEV (reference sequence). The CDR3 loop spans 18 amino acids. The CDR3 nucleotides are TGTGCCAGCAGTTTACGGGGCGTGGGAAGGGACATCCAAGAGACCCAGTACTTC. Translated, it gives CASSLRGVGRDIQETQYF.

This clonotype was counted between two and nine times. This chain uses TRBV9 with TRBJ2-5, with 8 bases aligning to TRBD2. The trim removed 0 bases at V and 2 bases at J, leaving 9 bases unmatched. Germline V gene data show CDR1 as SGDLS and CDR2 as YYNGEE. CDR3 length: 17 amino acids. CDR3 region: CASSVDPAGGIQETQYF. DNA of the CDR3: TGTGCCAGCAGCGTAGATCCCGCGGGGGGTATTCAAGAGACCCAGTACTTC.

A few counts support this clonotype. This chain connects TRBV12-3 or TRBV12-4 to TRBJ2-3, with D unclear. The CDR3 runs 13 residues. The germline V and J ends were trimmed by 2 bases and 2 bases, with 5 bases remaining between them. CDR3 residues: CASSLLNTDTQYF. CDR3 sequence (DNA): TGTGCCAGCAGTTTACTTAACACAGATACGCAGTATTTT.

The rearrangement links TRBV20-1 to TRBJ2-3; 9 bases are shared with TRBD1. The ends lost 5 bases at V and 0 bases at J; junction bases unmatched: 18. There are 19 residues in the CDR3. Germline loops: CDR1 DFQATT, CDR2 SNEGSKA (reference sequence). The DNA for the CDR3 is TGCAGTGCTCCTGGGTGGGGACAGGGTGAGCGGCTTAGCACAGATACGCAGTATTTT. It codes for CSAPGWGQGERLSTDTQYF.

This chain joins TRBV27 and TRBJ2-1; 9 bases agree with TRBD1. Germline V CDR1 and CDR2: MNHEY, SMNVEV (reference sequence). The CDR3 spans 16 residues. V lost 5 bases to trimming and J lost 8 bases; unmatched junction nucleotides: 13. CDR3 sequence: CASSRGRDRVDDEQFF. As DNA, the CDR3 is TGTGCCAGCAGTCGAGGGAGGGACAGGGTCGATGATGAGCAGTTCTTC.

This rearrangement joins TRBV27 to TRBJ2-3; 10 bases align to TRBD1. Trimming removed 6 bases from V and 1 base from J; junction bases left unmatched: 7. CDR3 size: 16 residues. From germline, CDR1 is MNHEY and CDR2 SMNVEV (reference sequence). The CDR3 bases are TGTGCCAGCAGGGACCGGGACAGGGGCCGCACAGATACGCAGTATTTT. Amino acids: CASRDRDRGRTDTQYF.

This chain connects TRBV4-1 to TRBJ2-4; TRBD2 matches 11 bases. The J call may be faulty, since TRBJ2-7 better matches the DNA end. Germline V gives CDR1 MGHRA, CDR2 YSYEKL. The CDR3 is made up of 16 amino acids. CDR3 nucleotides: TGCGCCAGCAGCCAAGATGGGGCTAGCGGGGGGCGCGAGCAGTACTTC. Translation gives CASSQDGASGGREQYF.

The chain couples TRBV27 to TRBJ2-3; either TRBD1 or TRBD2 may supply D (5 bases each). CDR1 and CDR2 (germline): MNHEY, SMNVEV (reference sequence). V was clipped by 5 bases and J by 8 bases, with 17 bases between them. The CDR3 totals 14 residues. The CDR3 DNA is TGTGCCAGCAGTGGGGGTTTGTCATTCGGTACGCAGTATTTT. This sequence encodes CASSGGLSFGTQYF.

As DNA, the CDR3 is TGCAGTGCTAGAGACTTACAGGGGGCCCACTATGGCTACACCTTC. Amino acid sequence: CSARDLQGAHYGYTF. The gene calls are TRBV20-1 and TRBJ1-2; 9 nucleotides match TRBD1. The CDR3 covers 15 residues. Germline CDR1 is DFQATT and CDR2 is SNEGSKA (reference sequence). V gave up 0 bases and J gave up 3 bases; unmatched junction bases: 5.

V usage is TRBV27 and J usage is TRBJ2-5, with D possibly matching TRBD2 (6 bases). V was cut by 3 bases and J by 11 bases, with 19 bases left in between. This CDR3 contains 14 residues. Germline V gene lookup returns CDR1 MNHEY and CDR2 SMNVEV (reference sequence). The CDR3, as DNA: TGTGCCAGCAGTTTTCGGAGCGACGGAGGGGAGCAGTACTTC. This translates into CASSFRSDGGEQYF.

This clonotype turned up a few times. The chain carries TRBV20-1 and TRBJ1-2; 8 bases match TRBD1. Germline CDR1 DFQATT, CDR2 SNEGSKA (reference sequence). J was trimmed by 3 bases and V by 6 bases; bases with no gene match: 3. The CDR3 is 12 amino acids. The CDR3 reads CSAATGDYGYTF. The CDR3 nucleotides are TGCAGTGCAGCGACAGGGGACTATGGCTACACCTTC.

The chain employs TRBV27 and TRBJ2-1; 12 bases are a match to TRBD2. The ends lost 6 bases at V and 7 bases at J; junction bases unmatched: 7. The germline CDR1 and CDR2 sequences are MNHEY and SMNVEV (reference sequence). The CDR3 runs to 15 residues. CDR3 nucleotide sequence: TGTGCCAGCAGCCCCTGGACTAGCGGGGAAAATGAGCAGTTCTTC. Translation gives CASSPWTSGENEQFF.

The chain is built from TRBV5-1 and TRBJ2-1, with TRBD1 matching 10 bases. The CDR3 runs 15 residues. V trimming: 2 bases; J trimming: 5 bases; junction bases outside the gene matches: 4. In germline, CDR1 is SGHRS, CDR2 YFSETQ. In DNA form, the CDR3 reads TGCGCCAGCAGCTTCGACAGGGGGCCTAACAATGAGCAGTTCTTC. Translating gives CASSFDRGPNNEQFF.

This rearrangement joins TRBV9 to TRBJ2-1, with D tentatively TRBD2 (6 bases). This CDR3 spans 14 amino acids. The germline gives CDR1 SGDLS, CDR2 YYNGEE. V lost 1 base and J 9 bases, leaving 14 bases between the germline ends. The CDR3 here is CASSVQPVGSEQFF. The CDR3 DNA sequence: TGTGCCAGCAGCGTACAGCCGGTCGGGAGTGAGCAGTTCTTC.

This clonotype has only a few counts. The rearrangement links TRBV7-2 to TRBJ2-7; 8 bases align to TRBD2. The V gene end was trimmed by 1 base and the J gene end by 5 bases; junction bases not matched to a gene: 10. Per germline, CDR1 SGHTA and CDR2 FQGNSA. The CDR3 totals 16 residues. CDR3 protein: CASSLVPSGGINEQYF. The CDR3 nucleotides read TGTGCCAGCAGCTTAGTACCAAGCGGGGGTATCAACGAGCAGTACTTC. Variable domain in full (rest from reference TRBV7-2 and TRBJ2-7): GAGVSQSPSNKVTEKGKDVELRCDPISGHTALYWYRQSLGQGLEFLIYFQGNSAPDKSGLPSDRFSAERTGGSVSTLTIQRTQQEDSAVYLCASSLVPSGGINEQYFGPGTRLTVT.

The rearrangement joins TRBV4-1 to TRBJ1-2; no clear D gene. The V gene lost 0 bases and the J gene lost 4 bases, with 15 bases spanning the gap. The CDR3 is made up of 16 amino acids. Germline V gives CDR1 MGHRA, CDR2 YSYEKL. The CDR3 DNA reads TGCGCCAGCAGCCAAGAAGGTCGGCAACAGTCCTATGGCTACACCTTC. Protein sequence: CASSQEGRQQSYGYTF.

This clonotype was found a few times. This sequence joins TRBV12-3 or TRBV12-4 and TRBJ2-1; possible D gene TRBD1, 6 bases. The CDR3 length is 14 residues. Between the trimmed V and J ends, which lost 5 bases and 4 bases, there was a span of 12 bases. The CDR3 nucleotides are TGTGCCAGCAGTGTCGGGACAAATTACAATGAGCAGTTCTTC. It encodes CASSVGTNYNEQFF.

There are a few counts of this clonotype. This sequence joins TRBV7-2 and TRBJ2-3; D is uncertain. V gave up 0 bases and J gave up 5 bases, with 9 bases separating them. Germline V gives CDR1 SGHTA, CDR2 FQGNSA. The CDR3 loop spans 14 amino acids. The CDR3 DNA sequence: TGTGCCAGCAGCTTAGCCCTCCGTCAAGATACGCAGTATTTT. This sequence encodes CASSLALRQDTQYF.

The V gene is TRBV14, the J gene TRBJ2-7, with D unclear. Germline V gives CDR1 SGHDN, CDR2 FVKESK. The germline V and J ends were trimmed by 4 bases and 4 bases, with 23 bases remaining between them. This CDR3 is built from 17 residues. The CDR3 sequence is CASSPFYRENGFYEQYF. DNA of the CDR3: TGTGCCAGCAGCCCGTTTTACCGAGAAAACGGGTTTTACGAGCAGTACTTC.

The chain employs TRBV7-2 and TRBJ2-3; unclear D gene. CDR3 length equals 15 residues. CDR1 is SGHTA and CDR2 is FQGNSA in the germline V gene. Trimming shortened V by 2 bases and J by 3 bases, and 12 bases separated the two germline ends. This chain's CDR3 is CASSLPRLTTDTQYF. The DNA of the CDR3 is TGTGCCAGCAGCTTACCCAGGTTGACGACAGATACGCAGTATTTT.

The rearrangement links TRBV4-1 to TRBJ2-5; 8 bases are a match to TRBD2. The better agreement between TRBJ2-7 and the DNA end casts doubt on the J call. Germline loops: CDR1 MGHRA, CDR2 YSYEKL. The length of the CDR3 is 15 residues. CDR3 in amino acids: CASSLTGTSESEQYF. CDR3 DNA: TGCGCCAGCAGCCTAACCGGGACTAGTGAAAGCGAGCAGTACTTC.

This chain links TRBV6-6 with TRBJ2-2; no definite D call. Trimming took 2 bases from V and 6 from J, leaving 10 bases between them. Germline CDR1 MNHNY, CDR2 SVGAGI (reference sequence). The CDR3 is made up of 14 amino acids. CDR3 DNA sequence: TGTGCCAGCAGTTACAGAGTCGAGGCCGGGGAGCTGTTTTTT. Translation gives CASSYRVEAGELFF.